These 25 T cell receptor beta chains were sequenced from one sample in a study of response to subunit inactivated influenza vaccine (dated by TCRdb to the late 2010s). The library came from RT-PCR. The sample was run on an Illumina HiSeq 2500. The public sequencing data were trimmed at Q25 with fastp and processed into clonotypes with MiXCR by TCRdb, which kept only in-frame beta chains. Each entry is one CDR3 protein sequence, shown with its most common DNA and genes. Across this sample there are 700,000 to 800,000 distinct CDR3 sequences, with less than 20% seen only once. Of the sample, about a tenth falls within the top ten clones. Sequenced here: PBMCs from blood, sampled 5 days after vaccination. The receptor source for this set is a man aged 45-60 years who received an inactivated influenza vaccine. Donor details come from another sample of the same person, matched by shared clones.

This clonotype was recorded at least ten times. J is TRBJ1-3 and V is TRBV29-1, with a weak D call TRBD1 (5 bases). The germline V and J ends were trimmed by 6 bases and 3 bases, with 12 bases remaining between them. The CDR3 contains 13 residues. The V gene's germline CDR1 is SQVTM and CDR2 ANQGSEA. The CDR3 protein is CSVDPGDGNTIYF. The CDR3, as DNA: TGCAGCGTGGACCCGGGGGATGGAAACACCATATATTTT.

This clonotype was seen a handful of times. The chain carries TRBV21-1 and TRBJ2-3; the tabulated D call, TRBD1, remains unverified against the DNA. TRBV21-1 is given as a pseudogene. The CDR3 contains 14 residues. The CDR3 DNA sequence: TGTGCCAGCCAGGGAGCGGGGAACACAGATACGCAGTATTTT. It specifies CASQGAGNTDTQYF.

This clonotype showed up just a few times. This sequence joins TRBV29-1 and TRBJ2-1; TRBD2 agrees at 8 bases. The trim removed 4 bases at V and 0 bases at J, leaving 8 bases unmatched. Germline CDR1 and CDR2: SQVTM and ANQGSEA. The CDR3 is 16 residues long. DNA for the CDR3: TGCAGCGTTGCGGTCGGGAGGGCCTCCTCCTACAATGAGCAGTTCTTC. Protein product: CSVAVGRASSYNEQFF.

The chain combines TRBV10-1 with TRBJ2-7; D is unclear. Germline CDR1 is WNHNN and CDR2 is SYGVQD (reference sequence). Trimming cost V 2 bases and J 1 base, with 9 bases left between them. This CDR3 is 14 amino acids long. The CDR3 nucleotides read TGCGCCAGCAGTGAGGGAGACCGGTCCTACGAGCAGTACTTC. This sequence encodes CASSEGDRSYEQYF.

V gene TRBV20-1 combines with J gene TRBJ2-7; 7 nucleotides agree with TRBD1. Losses at the gene ends were 6 bases for V and 7 bases for J; bases not matched to a gene: 21. CDR3 size: 16 residues. Germline CDR1 is DFQATT and CDR2 is SNEGSKA (reference sequence). DNA for the CDR3: TGCAGTGCCCGGTATCCAAGAGGGACAGACAACGGAGAGCAGTACTTC. Its protein is CSARYPRGTDNGEQYF.

This CDR3 is CASTTRQGGRNEAFF. For the CDR3, the DNA is TGTGCCAGCACCACGAGACAGGGGGGAAGGAATGAAGCTTTCTTT. The chain employs TRBV6-2 or TRBV6-3 and TRBJ1-1; 9 bases are a match to TRBD1. The CDR3 loop spans 15 amino acids. The germline V gene has CDR1 MNHEY and CDR2 SVGEGT. J lost 7 bases, V lost 7 bases, and 13 bases had no gene match.

This chain uses TRBV11-2 with TRBJ2-5, with 8 nucleotides matching TRBD2. The trim removed 8 bases at V and 0 bases at J, leaving 11 bases unmatched. Germline V lookup: CDR1 SGHAT, CDR2 FQNNGV. There are 16 residues in the CDR3. The CDR3 nucleotides read TGTGCCAGCGGGGGGGGACTAGATTACTACCAAGAGACCCAGTACTTC. Protein sequence: CASGGGLDYYQETQYF. Full variable domain (rest looked up from reference TRBV11-2 and TRBJ2-5): EAGVAQSPRYKIIEKRQSVAFWCNPISGHATLYWYQQILGQGPKLLIQFQNNGVVDDSQLPKDRFSAERLKGVDSTLKIQPAKLEDSAVYLCASGGGLDYYQETQYFGPGTRLLVL.

At least ten counts were recorded for this clonotype. The chain uses TRBV7-2 and TRBJ2-5; 10 nucleotides align to TRBD2. The V gene's germline CDR1 is SGHTA and CDR2 FQGNSA. The trim removed 1 base at V and 8 bases at J, leaving 7 bases unmatched. The CDR3 totals 15 residues. CDR3 sequence (DNA): TGTGCCAGCAGCTTAGTAACTAGCGGGGTACCCACCCAGTACTTC. Its protein is CASSLVTSGVPTQYF.

V gene TRBV15 combines with J gene TRBJ2-5; D may be TRBD1 (6 bases). Per germline, CDR1 LNHNV and CDR2 YYDKDF (reference sequence). The CDR3 is made up of 12 amino acids. V gave up 9 bases and J gave up 5 bases, with 13 bases separating them. CDR3 in amino acids: CATGASRETQYF. CDR3 DNA: TGTGCCACGGGGGCGAGTCGGGAGACCCAGTACTTC.

The chain combines TRBV10-3 with TRBJ2-7; D possibly corresponds to TRBD1 (6 bases). Deletions cut 10 bases from V and 2 bases from J, with 15 bases between. This CDR3 is built from 13 residues. Germline-derived CDR1 and CDR2 are ENHRY and SYGVKD. In nucleotides, the CDR3 is TGTGCCACCGGAACAGGGAGCACCTACGAGCAGTACTTC. Residues: CATGTGSTYEQYF.

The chain carries TRBV29-1 and TRBJ2-7, with 10 bases identical to TRBD2. Unmatched junction bases numbered 3, after V lost 0 bases and J lost 1 base. The length of the CDR3 is 15 residues. CDR1 is SQVTM and CDR2 is ANQGSEA in the germline V gene. CDR3 DNA sequence: TGCAGCGTTGAAGAAGGGACTAGCGTGTCCTACGAGCAGTACTTC. It translates to CSVEEGTSVSYEQYF.

This rearrangement joins TRBV10-3 to TRBJ2-7, with D perhaps TRBD2 (6 bases). The germline V and J ends were trimmed by 10 bases and 3 bases, with 16 bases remaining between them. There are 13 residues in the CDR3. Germline CDR1 ENHRY, CDR2 SYGVKD. CDR3 amino acids: CANSRDSNYEQYF. CDR3 nucleotides: TGTGCCAACAGCCGGGACTCCAACTACGAGCAGTACTTC.

The genes are TRBV27 and TRBJ2-1; 9 bases agree with TRBD2. This CDR3 has 14 residues. The trim removed 10 bases at V and 7 bases at J, leaving 11 bases unmatched. Germline V lookup: CDR1 MNHEY, CDR2 SMNVEV (reference sequence). The CDR3 sequence: CATIGLARGNEQFF. CDR3 in DNA: TGTGCCACCATCGGACTAGCGAGAGGGAATGAGCAGTTCTTC.

This clonotype was counted only a few times. V is TRBV20-1 and J is TRBJ2-5, with TRBD2 matching 7 bases. The trim removed 6 bases at V and 2 bases at J, leaving 6 bases unmatched. The germline V gene has CDR1 DFQATT and CDR2 SNEGSKA (reference sequence). This CDR3 has 13 amino acids. CDR3 in amino acids: CSARDYVQETQYF. In DNA, the CDR3 is TGCAGTGCCCGGGACTACGTTCAAGAGACCCAGTACTTC.

This clonotype was observed a single time. The chain uses TRBV27 and TRBJ2-7; D remains ambiguous. This CDR3 has 13 residues. CDR1 and CDR2 (germline): MNHEY, SMNVEV (reference sequence). The germline V and J ends were trimmed by 3 bases and 5 bases, with 11 bases remaining between them. The CDR3 loop reads CASSLGFINEQYF. For the CDR3, the DNA is TGTGCCAGCAGTTTGGGGTTTATTAACGAGCAGTACTTC.

There are many counts of this clonotype. The V and J genes are TRBV7-2 and TRBJ2-1; TRBD2 aligns across 9 bases. Germline values: CDR1 SGHTA, CDR2 FQGNSA. This CDR3 has 15 residues. V lost 3 bases, J lost 0 bases, and 0 bases stayed unmatched. CDR3 nucleotides: TGTGCCAGCAGCTTGGGACTAGCCTCCTACAATGAGCAGTTCTTC. This gives the protein CASSLGLASYNEQFF.

This clonotype has just a few counts. This chain connects TRBV12-3 or TRBV12-4 to TRBJ1-2, with no clear D. CDR3 size: 15 residues. V shed 6 bases and J shed 6 bases, with 20 bases lying between them. The CDR3 loop reads CASRKTLREAHGYTF. The CDR3 nucleotides are TGTGCCAGCAGGAAAACTTTAAGGGAGGCCCATGGCTACACCTTC.

The V call is TRBV27, the J call TRBJ2-7; no definite D call. Germline CDR1 MNHEY, CDR2 SMNVEV (reference sequence). The ends were cut back, 5 bases at V and 2 bases at J, with 10 bases in the middle. The CDR3 length is 13 residues. CDR3 region: CASSPRNPYEQYF. CDR3 in DNA: TGTGCCAGCAGTCCTAGGAACCCCTACGAGCAGTACTTC.

This clonotype has at least ten counts. This CDR3 reads CASSFSGGAGQPQHF. The CDR3 DNA sequence: TGTGCCAGCAGTTTTTCAGGGGGCGCGGGTCAGCCCCAGCATTTT. The chain carries TRBV12-3 or TRBV12-4 and TRBJ1-5, with 8 nucleotides matching TRBD1. V lost 3 bases, J lost 6 bases, and 7 bases stayed unmatched. The CDR3 runs 15 residues.

The sample holds a few counts of this clonotype. The genes are TRBV2 and TRBJ2-7, with D unclear. The length of the CDR3 is 12 residues. The V gene's germline CDR1 is SNHLY and CDR2 FYNNEI. V was shortened by 5 bases and J by 6 bases, with 11 bases between the two germline ends. CDR3 amino acids: CASSFRRGEQYF. Here the CDR3 DNA reads TGTGCCAGCAGTTTTCGTCGTGGCGAGCAGTACTTC.

This clonotype showed up just a few times. The chain has TRBV28 and TRBJ1-1; no definite D call. The V and J ends lost 7 bases and 1 base respectively, with 19 bases between them. CDR3 size: 16 residues. The germline V gene has CDR1 MDHEN and CDR2 SYDVKM. The CDR3 DNA follows: TGTGCCAGCACTCCAAACTTATGGCTGGCGAACACTGAAGCTTTCTTT. Its protein product is CASTPNLWLANTEAFF.

This clonotype has more than one count but fewer than ten. The chain uses TRBV10-3 and TRBJ2-3; 15 bases line up with TRBD2. Per the germline V gene, CDR1 is ENHRY and CDR2 is SYGVKD. J lost 4 bases, V lost 2 bases, and 13 bases had no gene match. There are 20 residues in the CDR3. CDR3 loop: CAISEPLGLAGGILSDTQYF. CDR3 in DNA: TGTGCCATCAGTGAGCCCTTGGGACTAGCGGGGGGAATCTTATCAGATACGCAGTATTTT.

V gene TRBV3-1 combines with J gene TRBJ2-5, with D uncertain. Germline assignment: CDR1 LGHDT and CDR2 YNNKEL (reference sequence). The CDR3 length is 11 residues. V gave up 4 bases and J gave up 5 bases, with 5 bases separating them. The CDR3 is CASSPVETQYF. The CDR3 DNA reads as TGTGCCAGCAGCCCTGTGGAGACCCAGTACTTC.

The table lists this clonotype with a few counts. V and J are TRBV4-2 and TRBJ2-2; D not resolved. The CDR3 runs 17 residues. V shed 1 base and J shed 3 bases, with 15 bases lying between them. Germline-derived CDR1 and CDR2 are LGHNA and YNFKEQ. The CDR3 bases are TGTGCCAGCAGCCAAGGATTTTCGCCTACGGACACCGGGGAGCTGTTTTTT. Its translation: CASSQGFSPTDTGELFF.

This clonotype appeared a few times. This chain uses TRBV7-3 with TRBJ2-3, with D unclear. Germline-derived CDR1 and CDR2 are SGHTA and FQGTGA. V was shortened by 5 bases and J by 2 bases, with 11 bases between the two germline ends. The CDR3 is made up of 14 amino acids. The CDR3 is CASSLRPITDTQYF. CDR3 DNA: TGTGCCAGCAGCCTCCGACCGATCACAGATACGCAGTATTTT.